The next 25 T cell receptor beta chains were all read from a single sample in a study of blood T cell repertoires in COVID-19. Assay: immunoSEQ multiplex PCR; the TCRdb copy retains only in-frame clones and omits some. The profile shows some 140,000 clones, 75% to 90% of them singletons. The sequenced sample consisted of peripheral blood. The source is a man aged 50-60 years with active or convalescent COVID-19.

In regard to this clone: The same CDR3 is also encoded by other DNA sequences in this sample. The chain employs TRBV6-5 and TRBJ1-5, with unresolved D. Trimming took off 4 bases at V and 3 bases at J, with 4 bases between the two ends. Germline CDR1 MNHEY, CDR2 SVGAGI. The CDR3 runs to 12 residues. CDR3 protein: CASSSVNQPQHF. The CDR3, as DNA: TGTGCCAGCAGTTCGGTCAATCAGCCCCAGCATTTT.

The V gene is TRBV7-2, the J gene TRBJ2-7; a weak D match, TRBD1 (6 bases). The CDR3 consists of 14 residues. Trimming shortened V by 4 bases and J by 0 bases, and 10 bases separated the two germline ends. CDR1 is SGHTA, CDR2 FQGNSA, per germline. CDR3 sequence: CASSSQGSSYEQYF. DNA for the CDR3: TGTGCCAGCAGCTCTCAGGGGAGCTCCTACGAGCAGTACTTC.

This chain uses TRBV6-5 with TRBJ1-4; no firm D call. The CDR3 has 13 residues. Germline V CDR1 and CDR2: MNHEY, SVGAGI. Trimming removed 11 bases at V and 3 bases at J, with 13 bases between. CDR3 in DNA: TGTGCCTCCGGGGAATCGGCTAATGAAAAACTGTTTTTT. Amino acids: CASGESANEKLFF.

The J gene is TRBJ1-2, the V gene TRBV15; D is ambiguous. The CDR3 has 14 amino acids. Deletions cut 8 bases from V and 0 bases from J, with 13 bases between. CDR1 is LNHNV, CDR2 YYDKDF, per germline (reference sequence). The CDR3 sequence: CATAVRSTNYGYTF. The CDR3 DNA reads TGTGCCACCGCGGTACGATCCACTAACTATGGCTACACCTTC.

V usage is TRBV5-4 and J usage is TRBJ1-6; D gene ambiguous. This CDR3 is 14 amino acids long. Trimming cost V 4 bases and J 5 bases, with 10 bases left between them. Looked up from germline, CDR1 is SGHNT and CDR2 is YYREEE (reference sequence). The CDR3 nucleotides are TGTGCCAGCAGCCGCACTAGCAATAATTCACCCCTCCACTTT. It translates to CASSRTSNNSPLHF.

CDR3 sequence reads: CASSLLGLAGGNIDTQYF. The CDR3 coding sequence is TGTGCCAGCAGCTTACTTGGTCTAGCGGGGGGGAATATAGATACGCAGTATTTT. J is TRBJ2-3 and V is TRBV7-2; TRBD2 matches 12 bases. Germline lookup yields CDR1 SGHTA and CDR2 FQGNSA. V shed 2 bases and J 5 bases; nucleotides not matched to a gene: 11. The CDR3 contains 18 residues.

CDR3: CASSSRGQGVGTSGTGELFF. DNA of the CDR3: TGTGCCAGTAGTAGCCGGGGACAGGGGGTTGGGACTAGCGGGACCGGGGAGCTGTTTTTT. J is TRBJ2-2 and V is TRBV19; TRBD2 might be the D (12 bases). The CDR3 is 20 amino acids. Trimming pared 4 bases from V and 5 bases from J, leaving 29 bases between. CDR1 is LNHDA, CDR2 SQIVND, per germline (reference sequence). Based on the CDR3 plus reference TRBV19 and TRBJ2-2, the full variable domain is DGGITQSPKYLFRKEGQNVTLSCEQNLNHDAMYWYRQDPGQGLRLIYYSQIVNDFQKGDIAEGYSVSREKKESFPLTVTSAQKNPTAFYLCASSSRGQGVGTSGTGELFFGEGSRLTVL.

This clone was seen only once. J is TRBJ2-7 and V is TRBV9, with 8 nucleotides matching TRBD2. Germline V gives CDR1 SGDLS, CDR2 YYNGEE. CDR3 size: 12 residues. V trimming: 4 bases; J trimming: 6 bases; junction bases outside the gene matches: 3. The CDR3 coding sequence is TGTGCCAGCAGCCCGGGAGGGGCCGAGCAGTACTTC. It specifies CASSPGGAEQYF.

The J gene is TRBJ2-3, the V gene TRBV20-1, with 9 bases aligning to TRBD1. This CDR3 has 17 amino acids. CDR1 and CDR2 from the germline V gene are DFQATT and SNEGSKA (reference sequence). J gave up 1 base and V 3 bases, and 11 bases lay outside the gene matches. CDR3 in DNA: TGCAGTGCTAGTCTAAGTTTGCGGACAGGGGGCACAGATACGCAGTATTTT. The encoded protein is CSASLSLRTGGTDTQYF.

This sequence joins TRBV28 and TRBJ1-3; the D gene is possibly TRBD1 (5 bases). This CDR3 is 15 amino acids long. Germline V gene lookup returns CDR1 MDHEN and CDR2 SYDVKM. The V gene lost 6 bases and the J gene lost 3 bases, with 15 bases spanning the gap. The CDR3 bases are TGTGCCAGCAGCTCTACACCGGGGGGTGGAAACACCATATATTTT. Its protein is CASSSTPGGGNTIYF.

This clone has just a few counts. CDR3 coding DNA: TGTGCCTGGAGTCTTCAGGGGGAAGCTTTCTTT. Encoded protein: CAWSLQGEAFF. This chain connects TRBV30 to TRBJ1-1, with a tentative D call TRBD1 (6 bases). V lost 2 bases and J lost 8, with 9 bases in between. CDR3 length: 11 residues. Germline CDR1 and CDR2: GTSNPN and SVGIG (reference sequence).

The V gene is TRBV7-8, the J gene TRBJ2-5; TRBD2 matches 8 bases. J was trimmed by 0 bases and V by 5 bases; bases with no gene match: 5. CDR1 SGHVS and CDR2 FQNEAQ come from the germline V gene. The CDR3 covers 15 residues. CDR3 in amino acids: CASSRHSGDQETQYF. CDR3 nucleotide sequence: TGTGCCAGCAGCCGACATAGCGGGGACCAAGAGACCCAGTACTTC. Full variable domain (remainder filled in from reference TRBV7-8 and TRBJ2-5): GAGVSQSPRYKVAKRGQDVALRCDPISGHVSLFWYQQALGQGPEFLTYFQNEAQLDKSGLPSDRFFAERPEGSVSTLKIQRTQQEDSAVYLCASSRHSGDQETQYFGPGTRLLVL.

The chain combines TRBV6-1 with TRBJ2-3, with D possibly matching TRBD2 (6 bases). V lost 3 bases, J lost 5 bases, and 12 bases lay in between. This CDR3 has 14 amino acids. CDR1 and CDR2 from the germline V gene are MNHNS and SASEGT. This CDR3 is CASSEGGNKDTQYF. The CDR3 DNA reads TGTGCCAGCAGTGAGGGCGGGAATAAAGATACGCAGTATTTT.

V and J are TRBV30 and TRBJ2-5; possibly TRBD2 for D (6 bases). Germline V gives CDR1 GTSNPN, CDR2 SVGIG (reference sequence). V was pared by 6 bases and J by 1 base, with 12 bases between. This CDR3 is 13 amino acids long. DNA of the CDR3: TGTGCCTGCAGCAAGGGAGGCCAAGAGACCCAGTACTTC. Residues: CACSKGGQETQYF.

This chain links TRBV27 with TRBJ2-2; 13 bases line up with TRBD2. The junction had 13 bases not matched to a gene; V was cut back by 4 bases and J by 8 bases. Germline CDR1 reads MNHEY; CDR2 reads SMNVEV (reference sequence). The CDR3 contains 18 residues. The CDR3 DNA is TGTGCCAGCAGTTCAACCGGGACTAGCGGGGCGGTCCTTGGGGAGCTGTTTTTT. It codes for CASSSTGTSGAVLGELFF.

V and J are TRBV2 and TRBJ1-1; 10 nucleotides agree with TRBD1. The junction had 3 bases not matched to a gene; V was cut back by 2 bases and J by 0 bases. The CDR3 extends over 16 amino acids. Germline CDR1 SNHLY, CDR2 FYNNEI. CDR3 DNA sequence: TGTGCCAGCAGTGAACTCGGGACAGGGGTGAACACTGAAGCTTTCTTT. It translates to CASSELGTGVNTEAFF.

This chain uses TRBV11-2 with TRBJ2-7, with 12 bases that match TRBD1. Unmatched junction bases numbered 8, after V lost 5 bases and J lost 3 bases. Germline CDR1 reads SGHAT; CDR2 reads FQNNGV. This CDR3 has 16 residues. DNA for the CDR3: TGTGCCAGCAGCGACCGTGGGGACAGGGGGCTCTACGAGCAGTACTTC. Protein: CASSDRGDRGLYEQYF.

V is TRBV11-2 and J is TRBJ2-5, with D hard to call. This CDR3 is built from 14 residues. V lost 4 bases, J lost 2 bases, and 11 bases lay in between. Germline lookup yields CDR1 SGHAT and CDR2 FQNNGV. CDR3 region: CASSSPRSQETQYF. CDR3 bases: TGTGCCAGCAGCTCCCCCCGGTCGCAAGAGACCCAGTACTTC.

The chain employs TRBV10-2 and TRBJ1-4; 8 nucleotides line up with TRBD1. The V gene end was trimmed by 0 bases and the J gene end by 6 bases; junction bases not matched to a gene: 6. This CDR3 region has 16 residues. CDR1 WSHSY and CDR2 SAAADI come from the germline V gene. Here the CDR3 DNA reads TGCGCCAGCAGTGAGTCGATAAGGACAGGGTATGAAAAACTGTTTTTT. Its translation: CASSESIRTGYEKLFF.

CDR3 sequence: CASSQQGQGGPQHF. The CDR3 DNA is TGCGCCAGCAGCCAGCAGGGCCAAGGTGGGCCCCAGCATTTT. The chain employs TRBV4-1 and TRBJ1-5, with a possible D match to TRBD1 (5 bases). Trimming removed 3 bases from V and 9 bases from J, with 15 bases in between. The CDR3 has 14 residues. Germline V gene lookup returns CDR1 MGHRA and CDR2 YSYEKL.

As to this clone: A junction boundary mismatches the germline segment, possibly from a read error. J is TRBJ2-7 and V is TRBV5-6; 8 nucleotides match TRBD2. The CDR3 is made up of 11 amino acids. Per germline, CDR1 SGHDT and CDR2 YYEEEE. CDR3 protein: CASSQGLALVF. The CDR3 region has the DNA TGTGCCAGCAGCCAAGGACTAGCCCTAGTCTTC. The complete variable domain, with remaining parts taken from reference TRBV5-6 and TRBJ2-7, reads DAGVTQSPTHLIKTRGQQVTLRCSPKSGHDTVSWYQQALGQGPQFIFQYYEEEERQRGNFPDRFSGHQFPNYSSELNVNALLLGDSALYLCASSQGLALVFGPGTRLTVT.

The rearrangement joins TRBV27 to TRBJ2-3; 7 nucleotides match TRBD2. There are 15 residues in the CDR3. Germline V gives CDR1 MNHEY, CDR2 SMNVEV (reference sequence). With V trimmed by 0 bases and J by 3 bases, 3 bases remained unmatched. The CDR3 DNA sequence: TGTGCCAGCAGTTTATCAGGACTAGTGACAGATACGCAGTATTTT. It is translated as CASSLSGLVTDTQYF.

V usage is TRBV30 and J usage is TRBJ2-1, with TRBD1 matching over 7 bases. There are 12 residues in the CDR3. Germline V CDR1 and CDR2: GTSNPN, SVGIG (reference sequence). The CDR3 loop is CSLGRDSNEQFF. The DNA for the CDR3 is TGTTCACTGGGCCGGGACAGCAATGAGCAGTTCTTC.

The chain is built from TRBV6-2 or TRBV6-3 and TRBJ2-7; 16 nucleotides align to TRBD2. Germline assignment: CDR1 MNHEY and CDR2 SVGEGT. This CDR3 contains 14 residues. J was trimmed by 12 bases and V by 0 bases; bases with no gene match: 2. For the CDR3, the DNA is TGTGCCAGCAGTTACTCGGGACTAGCGGGAGGGCCGTACTTC. It encodes CASSYSGLAGGPYF.

This rearrangement joins TRBV6-1 to TRBJ1-2, with 7 bases identical to TRBD1. Germline values: CDR1 MNHNS, CDR2 SASEGT. The CDR3 totals 15 residues. J was trimmed by 3 bases and V by 3 bases; bases with no gene match: 7. The CDR3 loop reads CASSEGRTGYYGYTF. In nucleotides, the CDR3 is TGTGCCAGCAGTGAGGGACGGACAGGTTACTATGGCTACACCTTC.